This T cell receptor (beta chain) came from a study of cytomegalovirus exposure and HLA in healthy donors. The count of this clone is one. Antigen specificity is unknown. Other DNA sequences in this sample translate to the same CDR3. Both 60 Vbeta primers and 13 Jbeta primers went into the PCR. Profiled with immunoSEQ multiplex PCR; TCRdb holds only in-frame clones, not every one. The data show about 100,000 clones, roughly three quarters seen once. Study-wide results and caveats: In a later analysis, around 18,000 TCR beta sequences were associated with HLA alleles at 0.05 false discovery rate. Further analysis was carried out later, and it showed several of the most significant clusters appearing linked to common viral pathogens.

Trimming took 0 bases from V and 3 from J, leaving 7 bases between them. Germline V gene lookup returns CDR1 SGHTA and CDR2 FQGNSA. The CDR3 runs to 14 residues. This TCR derives from an older woman in good health and CMV-seronegative. The sequenced material came from PBMCs. V usage is TRBV7-2 and J usage is TRBJ2-3; weak D call: TRBD2 (6 bases). Here the CDR3 DNA reads TGTGCCAGCAGCTTAGCGGGGGGAACAGATACGCAGTATTTT. It translates to CASSLAGGTDTQYF.